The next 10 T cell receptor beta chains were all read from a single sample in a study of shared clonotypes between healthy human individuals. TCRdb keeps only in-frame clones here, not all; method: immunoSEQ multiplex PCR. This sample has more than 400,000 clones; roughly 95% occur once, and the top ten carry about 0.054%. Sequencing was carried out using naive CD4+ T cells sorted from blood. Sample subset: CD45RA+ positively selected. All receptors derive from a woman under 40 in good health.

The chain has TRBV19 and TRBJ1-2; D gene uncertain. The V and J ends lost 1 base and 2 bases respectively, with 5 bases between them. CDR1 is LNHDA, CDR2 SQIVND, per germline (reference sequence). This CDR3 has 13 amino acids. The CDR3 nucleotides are TGTGCCAGTAGTATAGCCGAGAACTATGGCTACACCTTC. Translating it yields CASSIAENYGYTF.

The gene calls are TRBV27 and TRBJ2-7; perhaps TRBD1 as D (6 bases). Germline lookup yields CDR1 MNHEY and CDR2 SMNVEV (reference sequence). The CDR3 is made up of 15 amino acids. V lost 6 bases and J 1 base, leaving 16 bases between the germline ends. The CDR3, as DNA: TGTGCCAGCAGGTCGCAGGGGCGCTCATCCTACGAGCAGTACTTC. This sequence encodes CASRSQGRSSYEQYF.

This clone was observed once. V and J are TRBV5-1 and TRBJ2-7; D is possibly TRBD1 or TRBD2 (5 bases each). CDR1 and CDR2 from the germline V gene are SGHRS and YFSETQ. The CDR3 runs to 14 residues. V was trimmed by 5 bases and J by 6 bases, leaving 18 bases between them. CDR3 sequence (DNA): TGCGCCAGCAGGACGGGACCCCAGGTCTCCGAGCAGTACTTC. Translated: CASRTGPQVSEQYF.

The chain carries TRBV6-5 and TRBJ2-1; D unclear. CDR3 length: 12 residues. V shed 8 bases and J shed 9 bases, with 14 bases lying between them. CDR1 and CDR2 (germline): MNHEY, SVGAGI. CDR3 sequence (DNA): TGTGCCAGCCTCTCGAGACTTATTGAGCAGTTCTTC. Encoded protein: CASLSRLIEQFF.

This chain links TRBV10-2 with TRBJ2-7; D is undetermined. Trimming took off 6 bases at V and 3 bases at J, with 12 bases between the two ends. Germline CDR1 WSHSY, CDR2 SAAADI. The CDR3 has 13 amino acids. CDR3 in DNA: TGCGCCAGCAGCCCCGGGCCTGGCTACGAGCAGTACTTC. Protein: CASSPGPGYEQYF.

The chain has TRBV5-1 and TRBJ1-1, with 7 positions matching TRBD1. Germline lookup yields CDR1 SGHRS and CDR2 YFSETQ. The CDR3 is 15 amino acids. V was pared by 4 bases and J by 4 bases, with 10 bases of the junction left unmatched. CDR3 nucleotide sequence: TGCGCCAGCAGCCCAGGGGGGACAGCCCTCACTGAAGCTTTCTTT. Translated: CASSPGGTALTEAFF.

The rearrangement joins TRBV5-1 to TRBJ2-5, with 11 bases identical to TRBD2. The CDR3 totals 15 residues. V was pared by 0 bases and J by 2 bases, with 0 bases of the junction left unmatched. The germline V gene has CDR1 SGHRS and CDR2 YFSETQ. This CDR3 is CASSLVAGGQETQYF. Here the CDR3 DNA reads TGCGCCAGCAGCTTGGTAGCGGGAGGGCAAGAGACCCAGTACTTC.

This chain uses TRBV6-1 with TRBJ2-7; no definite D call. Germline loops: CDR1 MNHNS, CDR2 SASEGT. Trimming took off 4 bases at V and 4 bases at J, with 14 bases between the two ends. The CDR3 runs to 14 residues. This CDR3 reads CASSGSYSRYEQYF. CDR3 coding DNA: TGTGCCAGCAGTGGCAGTTACAGTCGGTACGAGCAGTACTTC.

CDR3 in amino acids: CASGLVSSGGDEQFF. The CDR3 DNA sequence: TGTGCTAGTGGTTTGGTTTCTAGCGGGGGCGATGAGCAGTTCTTC. The chain has TRBV12-5 and TRBJ2-1; 10 bases fit TRBD2. The CDR3 runs to 15 residues. Per germline, CDR1 LGHNT and CDR2 FRNRAP. Trimming cost V 0 bases and J 8 bases; bases outside gene matches: 4.

CDR3 region: CASSFLQSYEQYF. The CDR3, as DNA: TGTGCCAGCAGTTTCTTGCAGTCCTACGAGCAGTACTTC. V is TRBV28 and J is TRBJ2-7; D unresolved. Trimming removed 3 bases at V and 1 base at J, with 7 bases between. Germline V gene sequence: CDR1 MDHEN, CDR2 SYDVKM. The length of the CDR3 is 13 residues.